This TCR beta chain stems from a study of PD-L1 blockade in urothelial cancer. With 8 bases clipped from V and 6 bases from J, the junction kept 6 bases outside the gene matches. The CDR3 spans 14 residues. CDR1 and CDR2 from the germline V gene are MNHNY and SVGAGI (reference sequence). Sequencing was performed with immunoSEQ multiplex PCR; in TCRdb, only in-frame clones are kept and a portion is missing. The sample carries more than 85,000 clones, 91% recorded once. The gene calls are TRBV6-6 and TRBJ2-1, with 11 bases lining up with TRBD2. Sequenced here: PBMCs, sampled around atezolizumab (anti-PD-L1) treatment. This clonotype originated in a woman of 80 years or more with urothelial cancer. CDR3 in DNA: TGTGCCAGCGCCGGACTAGCGGGCCCCAATGAGCAGTTCTTC. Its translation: CASAGLAGPNEQFF.